This T cell receptor beta chain came from a study of blood T cell repertoires in COVID-19. Germline V CDR1 and CDR2: SGHAT, FQNNGV. The CDR3 covers 17 residues. The ends lost 2 bases at V and 3 bases at J; junction bases unmatched: 9. Sequencing used immunoSEQ multiplex PCR; TCRdb keeps in-frame clones, though not all of them. The profile shows approximately 110,000 clones, 85% of them singletons. This chain joins TRBV11-2 and TRBJ1-4; TRBD1 agrees at 7 bases. The material sequenced was peripheral blood. This TCR came from an elderly woman with COVID-19, enrolled during active disease. The DNA of the CDR3 is TGTGCCAGCAGCTTAAGAGCGACAGGGACAGCTAATGAAAAACTGTTTTTT. This sequence encodes CASSLRATGTANEKLFF.